These 3 T cell receptor beta chains share one sample of origin, sequenced in a study of radiotherapy plus CTLA-4 blockade in lung cancer. Libraries were prepared by immunoSEQ multiplex PCR; TCRdb keeps only in-frame clonotypes and omits some of them. The sample lists roughly 45,000 clones; about 67% were seen once. The source was peripheral blood, collected from a patient treated with radiotherapy plus ipilimumab. The receptors stem from a human donor with non-small cell lung cancer who had a partial response to radiotherapy plus ipilimumab.

V and J are TRBV6-1 and TRBJ1-1, with a tentative D call TRBD1 (6 bases). CDR1 MNHNS and CDR2 SASEGT come from the germline V gene. V lost 10 bases to trimming and J lost 4 bases, with 16 bases between them. CDR3 length equals 13 residues. The CDR3 bases are TGTGCCACAGGGACACCGCTTCCCACTGAAGCTTTCTTT. It codes for CATGTPLPTEAFF.

The DNA of the CDR3 is TGTGCCAGCAGCTTAGACAGGGTCCATGGCTACACCTTC. Translated: CASSLDRVHGYTF. The chain combines TRBV13 with TRBJ1-2; the D gene is possibly TRBD1 (6 bases). Germline values: CDR1 PRHDT, CDR2 FYEKMQ (reference sequence). V gave up 1 base and J gave up 6 bases, with 9 bases separating them. The CDR3 is 13 residues long.

This clone occurred a few times. V and J are TRBV6-5 and TRBJ1-2, with a tentative D call TRBD1 (6 bases). The CDR3 length is 15 residues. Germline lookup yields CDR1 MNHEY and CDR2 SVGAGI. Deletions cut 0 bases from V and 5 bases from J, with 13 bases between. CDR3 amino acids: CASSYSARGAYGYTF. The CDR3 nucleotides are TGTGCCAGCAGTTACTCGGCCAGGGGTGCTTATGGCTACACCTTC.